This T cell receptor (beta chain) was recovered during a study of blood T cell repertoires in COVID-19. Study summary: Sample material is recorded as cDNA or gDNA derived from T cells, B-cell-depleted T cells, or PBMCs.

Repertoires were generated with immunoSEQ multiplex PCR, while TCRdb's copy carries only in-frame clones and drops some. The data show under 150,000 clones, 90% seen once. The V gene end was trimmed by 6 bases and the J gene end by 5 bases; junction bases not matched to a gene: 8. This CDR3 comprises 14 residues. Germline assignment: CDR1 SNHLY and CDR2 FYNNEI. The V and J genes are TRBV2 and TRBJ2-5; 8 nucleotides align to TRBD2. The sequence was obtained from a man aged 50 or older with active COVID-19. Sequencing input: peripheral blood. The CDR3 region is CASRAGRVRETQYF. CDR3 DNA: TGTGCCAGCAGAGCCGGGAGGGTAAGGGAGACCCAGTACTTC. The complete variable domain, with remaining parts taken from reference TRBV2 and TRBJ2-5, reads EPEVTQTPSHQVTQMGQEVILRCVPISNHLYFYWYRQILGQKVEFLVSFYNNEISEKSEIFDDQFSVERPDGSNFTLKIRSTKLEDSAMYFCASRAGRVRETQYFGPGTRLLVL.